This T cell receptor (beta chain) appears in the sequencing data of a study of T-cell reconstitution after alpha-beta-depleted transplantation in children. Study results and caveats: Some patients' high day-60 TCRbeta diversity was attributed to recipient cells surviving conditioning. Alpha-beta T cells present about two months after transplant were reported to originate from several hundred expanded graft clones.

Construction of the TCRbeta library involved unique molecular identifiers. Each CDR3 protein is one row after TCRdb ran MiXCR on the PCR reads. The top ten hold 2% to 2.5% of the sample, which has approximately 490,000 distinct CDR3 sequences, 10% seen once. This CDR3 contains 15 residues. Germline V CDR1 and CDR2: MDHEN, SYDVKM. V trimming: 2 bases; J trimming: 4 bases; junction bases outside the gene matches: 5. This clonotype was seen at least ten times. Its antigen is still unknown. The material sequenced was PBMCs, taken before TCRalphabeta/CD19-depleted stem cell transplant. The source is a child younger than 10 with inherited bone marrow failure, due to receive a stem cell transplant. This rearrangement joins TRBV28 to TRBJ1-5; 7 bases match TRBD1. The CDR3 here is CASSLEGARNQPQHF. CDR3 DNA sequence: TGTGCCAGCAGTTTAGAGGGGGCGAGGAATCAGCCCCAGCATTTT.